The rows below give T cell receptor beta chains drawn from one sample of a study of Ad26.COV2.S vaccination and SARS-CoV-2 variants. Some clones are missing from TCRdb's copy, which holds only in-frame ones; the method was immunoSEQ multiplex PCR. The table includes some 460,000 clones, 80% to 90% detected once. Material: peripheral blood, obtained in a trial of Ad26.COV2.S vaccine versus placebo. The receptor set was obtained from a person aged 18-65 years who received the Ad26.COV2.S COVID-19 vaccine or a placebo. Each CDR3 is given with its conserved first and last residue. A D gene is named only where the DNA matches it firmly. Only part of the rows carry a size: once, few, many, or a class if the clone is expanded.

TRBV7-6	TRBJ1-1	few	TRBD1	CASSLARGGITEAFF	TGTGCCAGCAGCTTAGCGCGAGGGGGCATCACTGAAGCTTTCTTT
TRBV18	TRBJ1-3	few	.	CASSPLLITGSFGNTIYF	TGTGCCAGCTCACCACTACTCATCACAGGGTCCTTTGGAAACACCATATATTTT
TRBV5-1	TRBJ2-7	.	TRBD2	CASSFGLAGAGEQYF	TGCGCCAGCAGCTTCGGACTAGCGGGAGCAGGTGAGCAGTACTTC
TRBV19	TRBJ2-7	once	TRBD2	CASSRGLAGGPYEQYF	TGTGCCAGTAGCCGCGGACTAGCGGGAGGGCCATACGAGCAGTACTTC
TRBV15	TRBJ2-7	once	.	CATSGDGSYEQYF	TGTGCCACCAGCGGGGACGGATCCTACGAGCAGTACTTC
TRBV7-9	TRBJ2-2	.	TRBD2	CASSSKAGPNTGELFF	TGTGCCAGCAGTTCGAAAGCGGGACCGAACACCGGGGAGCTGTTTTTT
TRBV20-1	TRBJ2-1	.	TRBD2	CSARLGLAVFF	TGCAGTGCTAGGCTAGGACTAGCGGTGTTCTTC
TRBV18	TRBJ2-7	.	.	CASSPEGFSYEQYF	TGTGCCAGCTCACCAGAGGGGTTCTCCTACGAGCAGTACTTC
TRBV6-1	TRBJ2-7	once	TRBD1	CASSEGGTGGYEQYF	TGTGCCAGCAGTGAAGGAGGCACAGGGGGCTACGAGCAGTACTTC
TRBV4-3	TRBJ1-1	once	.	CASSQAPPYRELGTEAFF	TGCGCCAGCAGCCAAGCTCCCCCTTACAGGGAATTGGGCACTGAAGCTTTCTTT
TRBV28	TRBJ1-3	.	.	CASSPLTASSSGNTIYF	TGTGCCAGCAGTCCCTTGACAGCCTCGAGCTCTGGAAACACCATATATTTT
TRBV7-9	TRBJ1-6	.	.	CASSRGLFNSPLHF	TGTGCCAGCAGTAGAGGACTTTTTAATTCACCCCTCCACTTT
TRBV7-9	TRBJ2-1	.	.	CASSLAGTRPYNEQFF	TGTGCCAGCAGCTTAGCTGGGACCCGCCCCTACAATGAGCAGTTCTTC
TRBV2	TRBJ2-7	.	.	CASRLGAYEQYF	TGTGCCAGCAGGCTAGGAGCCTACGAGCAGTACTTC
TRBV5-1	TRBJ2-7	.	.	CASSLEPGPASEQYF	TGCGCCAGCAGCTTGGAGCCAGGGCCTGCCTCCGAGCAGTACTTC
TRBV5-5	TRBJ2-7	.	.	CASSLDFYEQYF	TGTGCCAGCAGCCTGGACTTCTACGAGCAGTACTTC